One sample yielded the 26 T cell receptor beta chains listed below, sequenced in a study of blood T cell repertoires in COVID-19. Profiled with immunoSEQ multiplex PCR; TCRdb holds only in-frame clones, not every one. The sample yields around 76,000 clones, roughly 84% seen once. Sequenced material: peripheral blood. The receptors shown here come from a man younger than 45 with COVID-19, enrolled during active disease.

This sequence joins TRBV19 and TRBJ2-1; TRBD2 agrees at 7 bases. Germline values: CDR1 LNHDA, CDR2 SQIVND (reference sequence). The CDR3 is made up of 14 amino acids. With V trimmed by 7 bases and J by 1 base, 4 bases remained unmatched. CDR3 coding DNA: TGTGCCAGTATGAAAGCGGGGTCCTACAATGAGCAGTTCTTC. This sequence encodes CASMKAGSYNEQFF.

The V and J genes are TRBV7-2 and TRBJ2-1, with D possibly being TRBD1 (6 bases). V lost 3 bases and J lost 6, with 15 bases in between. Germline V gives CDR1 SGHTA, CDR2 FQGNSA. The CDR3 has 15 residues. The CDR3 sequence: CASSFRQEVGNEQFF. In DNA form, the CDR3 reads TGTGCCAGCAGCTTTCGACAGGAGGTGGGCAATGAGCAGTTCTTC. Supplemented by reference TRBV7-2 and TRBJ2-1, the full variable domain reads GAGVSQSPSNKVTEKGKDVELRCDPISGHTALYWYRQSLGQGLEFLIYFQGNSAPDKSGLPSDRFSAERTGGSVSTLTIQRTQQEDSAVYLCASSFRQEVGNEQFFGPGTRLTVL.

CDR3 sequence: CASSHNRGLAGANVLTF. DNA of the CDR3: TGTGCCAGTAGCCATAACAGGGGGCTGGCTGGGGCCAACGTCCTGACTTTC. The chain combines TRBV19 with TRBJ2-6; 9 nucleotides line up with TRBD1. CDR1 is LNHDA and CDR2 is SQIVND in the germline V gene (reference sequence). CDR3 length equals 17 residues. V lost 6 bases and J lost 2; bases outside the gene matches: 8.

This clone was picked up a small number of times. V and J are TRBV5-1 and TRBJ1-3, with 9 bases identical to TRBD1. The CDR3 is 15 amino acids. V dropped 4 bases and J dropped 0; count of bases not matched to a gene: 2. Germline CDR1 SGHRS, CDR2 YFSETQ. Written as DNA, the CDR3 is TGCGCCAGCAGCAGGGACAGGGCCTCTGGAAACACCATATATTTT. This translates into CASSRDRASGNTIYF.

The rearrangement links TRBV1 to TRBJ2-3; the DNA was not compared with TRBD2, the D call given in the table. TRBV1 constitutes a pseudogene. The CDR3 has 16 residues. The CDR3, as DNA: TGCACCAGCAGCCAAGACGGGACTAGCGCGGTAGATACGCAGTATTTT. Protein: CTSSQDGTSAVDTQYF.

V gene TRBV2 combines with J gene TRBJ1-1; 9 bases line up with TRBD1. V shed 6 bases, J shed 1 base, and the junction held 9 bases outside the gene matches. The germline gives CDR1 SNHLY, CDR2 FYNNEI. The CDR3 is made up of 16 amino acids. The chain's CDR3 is CASSSGTGRGNTEAFF. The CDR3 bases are TGTGCCAGCAGCTCGGGGACAGGGAGAGGGAACACTGAAGCTTTCTTT.

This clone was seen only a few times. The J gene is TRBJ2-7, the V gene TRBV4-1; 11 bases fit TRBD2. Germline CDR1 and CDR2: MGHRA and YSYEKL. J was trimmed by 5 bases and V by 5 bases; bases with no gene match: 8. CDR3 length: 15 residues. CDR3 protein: CASSYSGRAVHEQYF. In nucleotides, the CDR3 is TGCGCCAGCAGCTATAGCGGGAGGGCCGTCCACGAGCAGTACTTC.

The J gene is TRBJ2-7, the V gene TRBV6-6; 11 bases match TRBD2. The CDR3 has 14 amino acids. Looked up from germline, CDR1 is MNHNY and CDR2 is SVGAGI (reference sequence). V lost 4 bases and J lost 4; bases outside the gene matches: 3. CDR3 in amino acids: CASSSGTSGYEQYF. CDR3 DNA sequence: TGTGCCAGCAGTTCCGGGACTAGCGGATACGAGCAGTACTTC.

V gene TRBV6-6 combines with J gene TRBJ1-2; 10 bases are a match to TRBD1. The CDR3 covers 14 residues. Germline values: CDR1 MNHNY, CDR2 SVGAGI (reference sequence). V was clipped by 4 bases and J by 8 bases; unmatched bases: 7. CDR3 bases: TGTGCCAGCAGTTCGAGGGACAGGGGAGACGGCTACACCTTC. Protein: CASSSRDRGDGYTF.

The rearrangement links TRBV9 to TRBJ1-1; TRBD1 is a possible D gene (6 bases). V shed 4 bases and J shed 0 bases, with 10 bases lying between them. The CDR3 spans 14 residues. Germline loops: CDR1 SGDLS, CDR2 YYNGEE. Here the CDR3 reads CASSQGGVNTEAFF. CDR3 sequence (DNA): TGTGCCAGCAGCCAAGGGGGAGTGAACACTGAAGCTTTCTTT.

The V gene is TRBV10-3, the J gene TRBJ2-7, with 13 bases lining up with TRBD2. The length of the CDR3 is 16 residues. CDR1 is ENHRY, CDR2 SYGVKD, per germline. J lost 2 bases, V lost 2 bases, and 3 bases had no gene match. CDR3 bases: TGTGCCATCAGTGAGCGGGGACTAGCGGGAACCTACGAGCAGTACTTC. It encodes CAISERGLAGTYEQYF.

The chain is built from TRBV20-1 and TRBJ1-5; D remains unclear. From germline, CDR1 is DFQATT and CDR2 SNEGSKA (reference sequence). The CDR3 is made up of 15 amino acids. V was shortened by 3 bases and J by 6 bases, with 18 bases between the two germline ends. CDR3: CSASMGRAGFQPQHF. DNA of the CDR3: TGCAGTGCTAGTATGGGCCGGGCGGGTTTTCAGCCCCAGCATTTT.

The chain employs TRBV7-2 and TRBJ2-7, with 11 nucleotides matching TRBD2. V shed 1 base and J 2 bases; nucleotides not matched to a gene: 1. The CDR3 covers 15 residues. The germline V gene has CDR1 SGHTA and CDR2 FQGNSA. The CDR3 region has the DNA TGTGCCAGCAGCTTAGGACTAGCGGGACCCTACGAGCAGTACTTC. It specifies CASSLGLAGPYEQYF.

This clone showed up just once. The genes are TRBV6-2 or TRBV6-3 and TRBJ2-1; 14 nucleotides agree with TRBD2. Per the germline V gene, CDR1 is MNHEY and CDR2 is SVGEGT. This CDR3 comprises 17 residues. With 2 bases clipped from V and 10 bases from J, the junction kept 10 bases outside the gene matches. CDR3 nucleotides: TGTGCCAGCAGTTACCGCCGGACTAGCGGGAGGCTCAAGGAGCAGTTCTTC. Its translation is CASSYRRTSGRLKEQFF.

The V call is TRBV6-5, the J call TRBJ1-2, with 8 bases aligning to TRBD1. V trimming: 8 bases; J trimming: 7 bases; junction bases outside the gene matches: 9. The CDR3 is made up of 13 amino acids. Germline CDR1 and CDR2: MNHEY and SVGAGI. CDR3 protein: CASGAGGNAGYTF. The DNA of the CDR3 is TGTGCCAGCGGGGCAGGGGGCAACGCTGGCTACACCTTC.

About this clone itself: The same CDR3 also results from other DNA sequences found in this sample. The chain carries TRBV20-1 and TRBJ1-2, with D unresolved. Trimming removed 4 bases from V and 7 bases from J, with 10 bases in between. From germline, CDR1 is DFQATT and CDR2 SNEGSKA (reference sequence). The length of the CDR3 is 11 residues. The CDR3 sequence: CSANPRGGYTF. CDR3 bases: TGCAGTGCTAATCCCCGGGGTGGCTACACCTTC.

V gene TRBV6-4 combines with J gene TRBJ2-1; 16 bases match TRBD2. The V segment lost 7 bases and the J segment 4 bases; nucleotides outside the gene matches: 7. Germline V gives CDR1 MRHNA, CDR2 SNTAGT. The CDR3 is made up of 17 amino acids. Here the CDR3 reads CASTGTSGRAGYNEQFF. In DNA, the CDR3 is TGTGCCAGCACCGGGACTAGCGGGAGGGCCGGGTACAATGAGCAGTTCTTC.

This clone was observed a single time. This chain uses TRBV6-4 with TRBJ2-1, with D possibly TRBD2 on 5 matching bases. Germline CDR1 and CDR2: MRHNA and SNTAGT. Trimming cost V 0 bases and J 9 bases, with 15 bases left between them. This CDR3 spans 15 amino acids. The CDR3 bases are TGTGCCAGCAGTGACTCGATAAACGTGGGAGTTGAGCAGTTCTTC. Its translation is CASSDSINVGVEQFF.

Here the CDR3 DNA reads TGCGCCAGCAGCCTGCCGGGACTAGCGACAGATACGCAGTATTTT. Translated: CASSLPGLATDTQYF. V gene TRBV4-1 combines with J gene TRBJ2-3, with 10 bases matching TRBD2. V dropped 4 bases and J dropped 3; count of bases not matched to a gene: 4. Germline V CDR1 and CDR2: MGHRA, YSYEKL. This CDR3 has 15 amino acids.

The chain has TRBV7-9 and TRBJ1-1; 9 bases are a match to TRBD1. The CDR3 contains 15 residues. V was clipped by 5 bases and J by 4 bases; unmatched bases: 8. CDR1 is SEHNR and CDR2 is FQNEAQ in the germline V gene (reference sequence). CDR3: CASSARTGVATEAFF. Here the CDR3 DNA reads TGTGCCAGCAGCGCCCGGACAGGGGTGGCCACTGAAGCTTTCTTT. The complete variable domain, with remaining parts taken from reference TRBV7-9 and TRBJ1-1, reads DTGVSQNPRHKITKRGQNVTFRCDPISEHNRLYWYRQTLGQGPEFLTYFQNEAQLEKSRLLSDRFSAERPKGSFSTLEIQRTEQGDSAMYLCASSARTGVATEAFFGQGTRLTVV.

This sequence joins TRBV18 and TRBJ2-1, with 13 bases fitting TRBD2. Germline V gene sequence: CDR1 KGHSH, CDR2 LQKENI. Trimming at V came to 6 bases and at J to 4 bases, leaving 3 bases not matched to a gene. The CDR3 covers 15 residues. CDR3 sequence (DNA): TGTGCCAGCTCCCTGGGACTAGCGGGATACAATGAGCAGTTCTTC. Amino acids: CASSLGLAGYNEQFF.

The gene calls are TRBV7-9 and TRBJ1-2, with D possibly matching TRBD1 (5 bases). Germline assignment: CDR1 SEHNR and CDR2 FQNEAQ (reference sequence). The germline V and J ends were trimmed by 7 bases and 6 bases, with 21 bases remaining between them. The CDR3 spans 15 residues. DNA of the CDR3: TGTGCCAGCATCCTCGCCGGAAGTGCGGGGGATGGCTACACCTTC. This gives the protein CASILAGSAGDGYTF. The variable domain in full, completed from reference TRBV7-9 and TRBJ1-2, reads DTGVSQNPRHKITKRGQNVTFRCDPISEHNRLYWYRQTLGQGPEFLTYFQNEAQLEKSRLLSDRFSAERPKGSFSTLEIQRTEQGDSAMYLCASILAGSAGDGYTFGSGTRLTVV.

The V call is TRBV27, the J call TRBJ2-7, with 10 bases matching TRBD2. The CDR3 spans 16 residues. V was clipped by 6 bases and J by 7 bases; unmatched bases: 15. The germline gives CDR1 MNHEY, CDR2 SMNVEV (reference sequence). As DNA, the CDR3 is TGTGCCAGCAGAGATGTTAGAGCGGGAGGGCCAGGGGAGCAGTACTTC. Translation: CASRDVRAGGPGEQYF.

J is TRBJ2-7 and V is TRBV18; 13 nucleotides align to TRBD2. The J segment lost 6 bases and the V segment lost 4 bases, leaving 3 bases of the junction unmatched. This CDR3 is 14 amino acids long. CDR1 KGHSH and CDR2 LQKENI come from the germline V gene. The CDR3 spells CASSRGTSGVEQYF. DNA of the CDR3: TGTGCCAGCTCACGTGGGACTAGCGGGGTCGAGCAGTACTTC.

The CDR3 is CAISESGGISYNEQFF. The CDR3 bases are TGTGCCATCAGTGAGTCCGGCGGCATCTCCTACAATGAGCAGTTCTTC. The chain carries TRBV10-3 and TRBJ2-1; D remains ambiguous. The germline V and J ends were trimmed by 0 bases and 0 bases, with 9 bases remaining between them. CDR1 ENHRY and CDR2 SYGVKD come from the germline V gene. This CDR3 is built from 16 residues.

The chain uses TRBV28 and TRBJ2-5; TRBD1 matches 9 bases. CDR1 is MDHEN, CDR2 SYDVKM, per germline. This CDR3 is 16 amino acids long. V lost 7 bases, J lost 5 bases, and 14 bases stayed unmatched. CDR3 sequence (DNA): TGTGCCAGCAAAAAAACCGGACAGGGGATTTGGGAGACCCAGTACTTC. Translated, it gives CASKKTGQGIWETQYF.